One and the same sample provided the 30 T cell receptor beta chains below, sequenced in a study of long-term antiretroviral therapy in people with HIV. The libraries were made with immunoSEQ v3.0 at survey level. Sequencing used immunoSEQ multiplex PCR; TCRdb keeps in-frame clones, though not all of them. The data hold more than 20,000 clones, with around 83% observed a single time. Specimen: unsorted PBMCs, collected just over 2.6 years after starting antiretroviral therapy. These receptors were collected from a middle-aged man with HIV.

The chain carries TRBV25-1 and TRBJ1-1; TRBD1 matches at 10 bases. Germline loops: CDR1 MGHDK, CDR2 SYGVNS. This CDR3 is built from 14 residues. V gave up 4 bases and J gave up 4 bases; unmatched junction bases: 3. The CDR3 sequence is CASSVRDRGTEAFF. The CDR3 DNA reads as TGTGCCAGCAGTGTCCGGGACAGGGGCACTGAAGCTTTCTTT.

This chain joins TRBV4-3 and TRBJ2-3; a weak D match, TRBD2 (5 bases). The CDR3 is 16 residues long. Looked up from germline, CDR1 is LGHNA and CDR2 is YSLEER. The germline V and J ends were trimmed by 0 bases and 6 bases, with 16 bases remaining between them. This CDR3 reads CASSQDQSAGGDTQYF. CDR3 DNA: TGCGCCAGCAGCCAAGATCAATCTGCGGGCGGGGATACGCAGTATTTT.

The chain is built from TRBV28 and TRBJ1-1; weak D call: TRBD1 (6 bases). Germline V gene data show CDR1 as MDHEN and CDR2 as SYDVKM. The CDR3 length is 14 residues. V lost 6 bases and J 5 bases, leaving 16 bases between the germline ends. CDR3 protein: CASRPAGGATEAFF. As DNA, the CDR3 is TGTGCCAGCAGGCCCGCGGGGGGCGCGACTGAAGCTTTCTTT. The complete variable domain, with remaining parts taken from reference TRBV28 and TRBJ1-1, reads DVKVTQSSRYLVKRTGEKVFLECVQDMDHENMFWYRQDPGLGLRLIYFSYDVKMKEKGDIPEGYSVSREKKERFSLILESASTNQTSMYLCASRPAGGATEAFFGQGTRLTVV.

Relative to its sample, this clone is medium-sized. The rearrangement uses TRBV28 and TRBJ2-7, with D maybe TRBD2 (6 bases). The CDR3 sequence is 13 residues long. Trimming pared 7 bases from V and 2 bases from J, leaving 12 bases between. CDR1 is MDHEN and CDR2 is SYDVKM in the germline V gene. DNA of the CDR3: TGTGCCAGCAAGGTAGCGGCGACCTACGAGCAGTACTTC. Its protein product is CASKVAATYEQYF.

This clone was counted a few times. This rearrangement joins TRBV5-1 to TRBJ1-2, with 7 bases lining up with TRBD1. The CDR3 length is 14 residues. With V trimmed by 4 bases and J by 5 bases, 8 bases remained unmatched. Per the germline V gene, CDR1 is SGHRS and CDR2 is YFSETQ. CDR3 bases: TGCGCCAGCAGCCCAGGACAGGACTTTTATGGCTACACCTTC. This codes for CASSPGQDFYGYTF.

V is TRBV5-1 and J is TRBJ2-1; 8 nucleotides align to TRBD2. This CDR3 is 17 amino acids long. In germline, CDR1 is SGHRS, CDR2 YFSETQ. Trimming at V came to 3 bases and at J to 0 bases, leaving 8 bases not matched to a gene. CDR3 protein: CASSSSNSGDSYNEQFF. The DNA of the CDR3 is TGCGCCAGCAGCTCTTCTAATAGCGGGGACTCCTACAATGAGCAGTTCTTC.

The chain links TRBV7-9 to TRBJ2-3, with 7 bases lining up with TRBD2. The length of the CDR3 is 18 residues. Losses at the gene ends were 5 bases for V and 0 bases for J; bases not matched to a gene: 14. Germline-derived CDR1 and CDR2 are SEHNR and FQNEAQ (reference sequence). CDR3 amino acids: CASSPRLTGGLSTDTQYF. The DNA of the CDR3 is TGTGCCAGCAGCCCGAGGTTAACGGGGGGACTTAGCACAGATACGCAGTATTTT.

The CDR3 nucleotides are TGTGCCAGCGAAGGGTCTGGAAACACCATATATTTT. Its protein product is CASEGSGNTIYF. The chain recombines TRBV6-5 with TRBJ1-3; D is ambiguous. The CDR3 is 12 amino acids. V lost 8 bases, J lost 1 base, and 6 bases lay in between. CDR1 is MNHEY, CDR2 SVGAGI, per germline.

This chain uses TRBV12-5 with TRBJ1-2, with 9 bases aligning to TRBD1. The length of the CDR3 is 13 residues. CDR1 LGHNT and CDR2 FRNRAP come from the germline V gene. The junction had 4 bases not matched to a gene; V was cut back by 5 bases and J by 6 bases. The CDR3 loop is CASGVGTGNGYTF. DNA for the CDR3: TGTGCTAGTGGTGTCGGGACAGGGAATGGCTACACCTTC.

This sequence joins TRBV15 and TRBJ1-1, with D possibly being TRBD1 (6 bases). Per the germline V gene, CDR1 is LNHNV and CDR2 is YYDKDF (reference sequence). V lost 0 bases and J 1 base, leaving 9 bases between the germline ends. CDR3 size: 15 residues. CDR3 sequence: CATSRDKTGNTEAFF. In DNA, the CDR3 is TGTGCCACCAGCAGAGATAAGACAGGGAACACTGAAGCTTTCTTT. Combining the CDR3 with reference TRBV15 and TRBJ1-1 gives the whole variable domain DAMVIQNPRYQVTQFGKPVTLSCSQTLNHNVMYWYQQKSSQAPKLLFHYYDKDFNNEADTPDNFQSRRPNTSFCFLDIRSPGLGDTAMYLCATSRDKTGNTEAFFGQGTRLTVV.

This clone was counted a single time. This chain uses TRBV4-2 with TRBJ2-5, with 11 positions matching TRBD1. The junction had 7 bases not matched to a gene; V was cut back by 1 base and J by 0 bases. The CDR3 length is 18 residues. Germline lookup yields CDR1 LGHNA and CDR2 YNFKEQ. This CDR3 reads CASSQVWGQGGHQETQYF. In DNA, the CDR3 is TGTGCCAGCAGCCAAGTTTGGGGACAGGGGGGACACCAAGAGACCCAGTACTTC.

V is TRBV7-2 and J is TRBJ2-1; D is uncertain. Germline CDR1 and CDR2: SGHTA and FQGNSA. This CDR3 has 16 amino acids. V was clipped by 4 bases and J by 3 bases, with 16 bases between them. CDR3 protein: CASSSSVLAIYNEQFF. In DNA, the CDR3 is TGTGCCAGCAGCTCCAGTGTATTGGCAATCTACAATGAGCAGTTCTTC.

This clone was counted between two and nine times. The rearrangement uses TRBV11-2 and TRBJ1-2, with TRBD1 as a possible D gene (5 bases). This CDR3 contains 13 residues. Trimming left V 5 bases short and J 5 bases short, with 12 bases between. Looked up from germline, CDR1 is SGHAT and CDR2 is FQNNGV. Here the CDR3 reads CASSGDAGYGYTF. CDR3 bases: TGTGCCAGCAGCGGGGACGCAGGTTATGGCTACACCTTC.

The chain links TRBV4-1 to TRBJ2-7, with a tentative D call TRBD2 (5 bases). The germline CDR1 and CDR2 sequences are MGHRA and YSYEKL. CDR3 length: 14 residues. The V gene lost 0 bases and the J gene lost 2 bases, with 8 bases spanning the gap. CDR3 coding DNA: TGCGCCAGCAGCCAAGATAGCGAGGCCTACGAGCAGTACTTC. The encoded protein is CASSQDSEAYEQYF.

The gene calls are TRBV28 and TRBJ1-5; weak D call: TRBD1 (5 bases). Trimming shortened V by 7 bases and J by 0 bases, and 10 bases separated the two germline ends. There are 14 residues in the CDR3. The germline gives CDR1 MDHEN, CDR2 SYDVKM. CDR3 loop: CASTGGDSNQPQHF. The CDR3 DNA follows: TGTGCCAGCACGGGAGGGGATAGCAATCAGCCCCAGCATTTT.

The V and J genes are TRBV5-1 and TRBJ2-2; D remains ambiguous. Germline assignment: CDR1 SGHRS and CDR2 YFSETQ. The CDR3 sequence is 15 residues long. V was shortened by 0 bases and J by 3 bases, with 9 bases between the two germline ends. CDR3 coding DNA: TGCGCCAGCAGCTTGGAATCTCTTTACACCGGGGAGCTGTTTTTT. This gives the protein CASSLESLYTGELFF. Together with reference TRBV5-1 and TRBJ2-2, the CDR3 gives the full variable domain: KAGVTQTPRYLIKTRGQQVTLSCSPISGHRSVSWYQQTPGQGLQFLFEYFSETQRNKGNFPGRFSGRQFSNSRSEMNVSTLELGDSALYLCASSLESLYTGELFFGEGSRLTVL.

The chain combines TRBV6-4 with TRBJ1-1, with a weak D call TRBD1 (6 bases). Germline CDR1 is MRHNA and CDR2 is SNTAGT. The V and J ends lost 6 bases and 0 bases respectively, with 11 bases between them. The CDR3 length is 14 residues. CDR3 residues: CASRDTGLNTEAFF. Written as DNA, the CDR3 is TGTGCCAGCAGGGATACAGGGTTGAACACTGAAGCTTTCTTT.

This chain connects TRBV27 to TRBJ2-7; 10 nucleotides match TRBD1. The CDR3 spans 15 residues. V was clipped by 2 bases and J by 2 bases; unmatched bases: 3. Germline CDR1 and CDR2: MNHEY and SMNVEV (reference sequence). CDR3 sequence: CASSLVGTGAYEQYF. In nucleotides, the CDR3 is TGTGCCAGCAGTTTAGTAGGGACAGGGGCCTACGAGCAGTACTTC.

This sequence joins TRBV4-3 and TRBJ1-3; no definite D call. Germline CDR1 and CDR2: LGHNA and YSLEER. This CDR3 is 16 amino acids long. V was trimmed by 1 base and J by 0 bases, leaving 10 bases between them. The DNA for the CDR3 is TGCGCCAGCAGCCAAGCTTCCGCATACTCTGGAAACACCATATATTTT. This encodes CASSQASAYSGNTIYF.

The gene calls are TRBV30 and TRBJ1-1, with TRBD1 identical over 9 bases. CDR3 length: 11 amino acids. V dropped 5 bases and J dropped 5; count of bases not matched to a gene: 0. Germline loops: CDR1 GTSNPN, CDR2 SVGIG (reference sequence). CDR3 bases: TGTGCCTGGGACAGGGGGACTGAAGCTTTCTTT. It encodes CAWDRGTEAFF.

The genes are TRBV27 and TRBJ1-5, with a possible D match to TRBD1 (6 bases). V dropped 4 bases and J dropped 3 bases, with 10 bases sitting between them. The CDR3 has 14 residues. Germline loops: CDR1 MNHEY, CDR2 SMNVEV (reference sequence). CDR3 loop: CASSSGTPNQPQHF. The CDR3 bases are TGTGCCAGCAGTTCCGGGACACCCAATCAGCCCCAGCATTTT.

In its sample, this clone was seen a few times. This sequence joins TRBV14 and TRBJ1-1, with D tentatively TRBD1 (5 bases). The CDR3 loop spans 14 amino acids. Germline V CDR1 and CDR2: SGHDN, FVKESK. Trimming pared 3 bases from V and 1 base from J, leaving 9 bases between. The CDR3 protein is CASSQIRENTEAFF. In DNA, the CDR3 is TGTGCCAGCAGCCAGATCAGGGAGAACACTGAAGCTTTCTTT.

The chain carries TRBV7-9 and TRBJ2-2; D might be TRBD1 (5 bases). Germline CDR1 is SEHNR and CDR2 is FQNEAQ (reference sequence). Trimming cost V 5 bases and J 6 bases, with 16 bases left between them. The CDR3 spans 15 residues. CDR3 sequence: CASSPDSYVAGELFF. CDR3 in DNA: TGTGCCAGCAGCCCCGACAGTTATGTCGCCGGGGAGCTGTTTTTT.

The chain uses TRBV25-1 and TRBJ2-3; a possible D gene is TRBD2 (6 bases). The germline gives CDR1 MGHDK, CDR2 SYGVNS. Trimming cost V 6 bases and J 4 bases, with 17 bases left between them. CDR3 length equals 15 residues. The CDR3 sequence is CASRVDSGVPDTQYF. The DNA of the CDR3 is TGTGCCAGCAGGGTTGACTCGGGAGTCCCAGATACGCAGTATTTT.

The CDR3 nucleotides are TGCGCCAGCAGCCAAGATATTGGGGGGTGGGAGACCCAGTACTTC. Translation: CASSQDIGGWETQYF. This chain uses TRBV4-3 with TRBJ2-5, with a weak D call TRBD2 (6 bases). The germline V gene encodes CDR1 LGHNA and CDR2 YSLEER. The germline V and J ends were trimmed by 0 bases and 5 bases, with 13 bases remaining between them. The CDR3 is made up of 15 amino acids.

For this clone: The same CDR3 arises from other DNA sequences in this sample as well. The CDR3 bases are TGTGCCAGCAGTGGGCAAGGCACAGATACGCAGTATTTT. This sequence encodes CASSGQGTDTQYF. J is TRBJ2-3 and V is TRBV2; D uncertain. V dropped 4 bases and J dropped 1 base, with 6 bases sitting between them. This CDR3 is built from 13 residues. The germline CDR1 and CDR2 sequences are SNHLY and FYNNEI. Variable domain in full (rest from reference TRBV2 and TRBJ2-3): EPEVTQTPSHQVTQMGQEVILRCVPISNHLYFYWYRQILGQKVEFLVSFYNNEISEKSEIFDDQFSVERPDGSNFTLKIRSTKLEDSAMYFCASSGQGTDTQYFGPGTRLTVL.

The V gene is TRBV27, the J gene TRBJ2-5; 8 bases fit TRBD1. The CDR3 length is 14 residues. Germline assignment: CDR1 MNHEY and CDR2 SMNVEV (reference sequence). V trimming: 2 bases; J trimming: 1 base; junction bases outside the gene matches: 0. The DNA of the CDR3 is TGTGCCAGCAGTTTAGGGACAGGCCAAGAGACCCAGTACTTC. This translates into CASSLGTGQETQYF.

The chain recombines TRBV7-2 with TRBJ1-6; 8 bases align to TRBD1. This CDR3 spans 17 amino acids. V gave up 2 bases and J gave up 0 bases; unmatched junction bases: 3. In germline, CDR1 is SGHTA, CDR2 FQGNSA. CDR3 nucleotides: TGTGCCAGCAGCTTACTCACAGGGGGCTCCTATAATTCACCCCTCCACTTT. Amino acids: CASSLLTGGSYNSPLHF.

The chain has TRBV10-3 and TRBJ2-3; 9 bases are shared with TRBD1. The CDR3 has 18 amino acids. Germline values: CDR1 ENHRY, CDR2 SYGVKD. The V segment lost 4 bases and the J segment 1 base; nucleotides outside the gene matches: 12. The CDR3 loop reads CAISASPGQGGGTDTQYF. The CDR3 DNA reads as TGTGCCATCAGTGCATCCCCGGGACAGGGAGGAGGCACAGATACGCAGTATTTT.

CDR3 residues: CASSLYQGYGYTF. CDR3 in DNA: TGTGCCAGCAGCTTATACCAGGGGTATGGCTACACCTTC. The chain has TRBV7-2 and TRBJ1-2, with a weak D call TRBD1 (6 bases). V lost 2 bases and J lost 5, with 9 bases in between. The V gene's germline CDR1 is SGHTA and CDR2 FQGNSA. The CDR3 extends over 13 amino acids.